This passage covers 25 T cell receptor beta chains from one sample sequenced in a study of blood T cell repertoires in COVID-19. Only in-frame clones appear in the TCRdb table, and some are missing; sequencing was by immunoSEQ multiplex PCR. Altogether roughly 310,000 clones are present, 90% being singletons, with the ten largest covering 2.6%. The sample taken for sequencing was PBMCs or T cells enriched from blood (not recorded which). The receptors here all came from a man in his sixties who had recovered from COVID-19.

The chain is built from TRBV12-3 or TRBV12-4 and TRBJ2-1; D possibly corresponds to TRBD1 (5 bases). V was trimmed by 6 bases and J by 5 bases, leaving 11 bases between them. This CDR3 contains 13 residues. CDR3 bases: TGTGCCAGCAGACCGACAGAGAACAATGAGCAGTTCTTC. This sequence encodes CASRPTENNEQFF.

The chain recombines TRBV11-3 with TRBJ2-2, with 7 bases identical to TRBD1. V shed 5 bases, J shed 0 bases, and the junction held 3 bases outside the gene matches. Looked up from germline, CDR1 is SGHNT and CDR2 is YENEEA. This CDR3 has 15 residues. CDR3 amino acids: CASSQGTANTGELFF. CDR3 coding DNA: TGTGCCAGCAGCCAAGGGACAGCGAACACCGGGGAGCTGTTTTTT. Full variable domain (missing parts from reference TRBV11-3 and TRBJ2-2): EAGVVQSPRYKIIEKKQPVAFWCNPISGHNTLYWYLQNLGQGPELLIRYENEEAVDDSQLPKDRFSAERLKGVDSTLKIQPAELGDSAVYLCASSQGTANTGELFFGEGSRLTVL.

The rearrangement joins TRBV27 to TRBJ2-7; TRBD2 agrees at 7 bases. Trimming cost V 5 bases and J 4 bases; bases outside gene matches: 11. This CDR3 is 15 amino acids long. CDR1 and CDR2 (germline): MNHEY, SMNVEV (reference sequence). The CDR3 nucleotides are TGTGCCAGCAGTCCGCATCCTAGCGGAGCTTACGAGCAGTACTTC. It translates to CASSPHPSGAYEQYF.

The chain uses TRBV6-9 and TRBJ1-5; 10 nucleotides align to TRBD1. V trimming: 1 base; J trimming: 2 bases; junction bases outside the gene matches: 5. This CDR3 comprises 17 residues. The germline CDR1 and CDR2 sequences are MNHGY and SVAAGI. The DNA for the CDR3 is TGTGCCAGCAGTTATTACGGGGGACAGGGGTGCAATCAGCCCCAGCATTTT. Its translation is CASSYYGGQGCNQPQHF.

This chain joins TRBV6-5 and TRBJ1-1; 8 bases map to TRBD1. The CDR3 extends over 14 amino acids. After removal of 8 bases from V and 0 bases from J, the junction contained 5 bases not matched to a gene. Germline CDR1 and CDR2: MNHEY and SVGAGI. This CDR3 reads CASGRQGMNTEAFF. CDR3 sequence (DNA): TGTGCCAGCGGAAGACAGGGGATGAACACTGAAGCTTTCTTT.

The V call is TRBV5-1, the J call TRBJ1-2, with no clear D. The CDR3 sequence is 13 residues long. The germline V gene encodes CDR1 SGHRS and CDR2 YFSETQ. V was shortened by 0 bases and J by 6 bases, with 9 bases between the two germline ends. The CDR3 loop is CASSLEGRDGYTF. The CDR3 nucleotides read TGCGCCAGCAGCTTGGAAGGGAGGGATGGCTACACCTTC.

Note on this clone: Other DNA sequences in the same sample also yield this CDR3. V gene TRBV18 combines with J gene TRBJ1-1; D is perhaps TRBD1 (5 bases). Trimming took off 2 bases at V and 5 bases at J, with 9 bases between the two ends. This CDR3 is built from 13 residues. The V gene's germline CDR1 is KGHSH and CDR2 LQKENI. CDR3 nucleotides: TGTGCCAGCTCACCATTGGGGGGTACTGAAGCTTTCTTT. It yields the protein CASSPLGGTEAFF.

The gene calls are TRBV14 and TRBJ2-5; 9 bases agree with TRBD2. Per germline, CDR1 SGHDN and CDR2 FVKESK. V shed 3 bases and J 5 bases; nucleotides not matched to a gene: 7. CDR3 length: 15 residues. DNA for the CDR3: TGTGCCAGCAGCCATCGGACTAGCGTAATTGAGACCCAGTACTTC. Protein sequence: CASSHRTSVIETQYF.

The chain has TRBV6-5 and TRBJ2-7, with D maybe TRBD2 (5 bases). This CDR3 spans 12 amino acids. CDR1 is MNHEY and CDR2 is SVGAGI in the germline V gene. V was pared by 8 bases and J by 3 bases, with 11 bases between. Written as DNA, the CDR3 is TGTGCCAGCTCGGCTGGGAGCTACGAGCAGTACTTC. It specifies CASSAGSYEQYF.

The chain has TRBV18 and TRBJ1-5; no definite D call. This CDR3 comprises 13 residues. V lost 6 bases to trimming and J lost 3 bases, with 9 bases between them. The germline gives CDR1 KGHSH, CDR2 LQKENI. DNA for the CDR3: TGTGCCAGCTCCAAAGCGGTCAATCAGCCCCAGCATTTT. This encodes CASSKAVNQPQHF.

V is TRBV25-1 and J is TRBJ2-1; D perhaps matches TRBD1 (5 bases). The germline CDR1 and CDR2 sequences are MGHDK and SYGVNS. The CDR3 has 12 residues. V was cut by 5 bases and J by 9 bases, with 11 bases left in between. In DNA, the CDR3 is TGTGCCAGCAGTAAGGACATAGGTGAGCAGTTCTTC. Its translation is CASSKDIGEQFF.

As for this clone: Other DNA sequences of this sample code for an identical CDR3. CDR3 loop: CSATQAETQYF. CDR3 sequence (DNA): TGCAGTGCCACACAGGCCGAGACCCAGTACTTC. The J gene is TRBJ2-5, the V gene TRBV20-1, with D possibly being TRBD1 (5 bases). The V gene lost 6 bases and the J gene lost 5 bases, with 10 bases spanning the gap. Germline CDR1 reads DFQATT; CDR2 reads SNEGSKA (reference sequence). The CDR3 sequence is 11 residues long.

This clone was detected a few times. The chain carries TRBV29-1 and TRBJ2-3, with no clear D. V was clipped by 4 bases and J by 0 bases, with 8 bases between them. Germline V gene sequence: CDR1 SQVTM, CDR2 ANQGSEA. The CDR3 spans 13 residues. The CDR3 DNA is TGCAGCGTTGGCAGTTCTAGCACAGATACGCAGTATTTT. This codes for CSVGSSSTDTQYF.

This chain joins TRBV11-2 and TRBJ2-2; D remains unclear. There are 14 residues in the CDR3. Germline CDR1 SGHAT, CDR2 FQNNGV. With 2 bases removed from V and 2 bases from J, the gap between germline ends came to 6 bases. For the CDR3, the DNA is TGTGCCAGCAGCTTAAACAGCAACACCGGGGAGCTGTTTTTT. This codes for CASSLNSNTGELFF.

This rearrangement joins TRBV6-5 to TRBJ2-2, with D possibly matching TRBD1 (6 bases). CDR3 length equals 16 residues. V lost 0 bases and J lost 1, with 9 bases in between. Per the germline V gene, CDR1 is MNHEY and CDR2 is SVGAGI. In nucleotides, the CDR3 is TGTGCCAGCAGTTACTCCGGGACATTGAACACCGGGGAGCTGTTTTTT. It encodes CASSYSGTLNTGELFF.

V gene TRBV7-2 combines with J gene TRBJ1-1, with D unclear. V dropped 7 bases and J dropped 3 bases, with 18 bases sitting between them. Per the germline V gene, CDR1 is SGHTA and CDR2 is FQGNSA. The CDR3 has 15 residues. The CDR3 nucleotides read TGTGCCAGCACCCTCTTGGGCCCCAGAGACACTGAAGCTTTCTTT. Residues: CASTLLGPRDTEAFF. The whole variable domain, filled in from reference TRBV7-2 and TRBJ1-1, reads GAGVSQSPSNKVTEKGKDVELRCDPISGHTALYWYRQSLGQGLEFLIYFQGNSAPDKSGLPSDRFSAERTGGSVSTLTIQRTQQEDSAVYLCASTLLGPRDTEAFFGQGTRLTVV.

The chain uses TRBV4-1 and TRBJ1-4; no clear D gene. V lost 3 bases, J lost 8 bases, and 10 bases lay in between. Germline V lookup: CDR1 MGHRA, CDR2 YSYEKL. CDR3 length: 13 amino acids. The CDR3 DNA reads as TGCGCCAGCAGCCAGTGGACTTCCGAAAAACTGTTTTTT. Translating it yields CASSQWTSEKLFF.

The V call is TRBV21-1, the J call TRBJ2-7; the table names TRBD1, a call not compared with the DNA. TRBV21-1 counts as a pseudogene. The CDR3 is 15 residues long. The CDR3 coding sequence is TGTGCCAGCACGCGACAGGGTTTTGGATCGGGGGAGCAGTACTTC. Residues: CASTRQGFGSGEQYF.

The rearrangement uses TRBV7-6 and TRBJ2-7, with 8 positions matching TRBD2. CDR3 size: 14 residues. Trimming at V came to 5 bases and at J to 6 bases, leaving 9 bases not matched to a gene. Germline CDR1 SGHVS, CDR2 FNYEAQ. The CDR3 bases are TGTGCCAGCAGCCCTTGGACTAGCTCAACCGAGCAGTACTTC. Amino acids: CASSPWTSSTEQYF.

This clone was counted once. This chain's CDR3 is CASSHRTGASYEQYF. The CDR3 DNA reads TGCGCCAGCAGCCATAGGACAGGCGCTTCCTACGAGCAGTACTTC. The rearrangement links TRBV4-3 to TRBJ2-7; 7 nucleotides align to TRBD1. Germline-derived CDR1 and CDR2 are LGHNA and YSLEER. Trimming cost V 3 bases and J 1 base; bases outside gene matches: 6. The CDR3 is 15 amino acids.

The chain joins TRBV11-3 to TRBJ2-1, with TRBD2 matching 7 bases. V lost 3 bases to trimming and J lost 6 bases; unmatched junction nucleotides: 2. This CDR3 has 13 amino acids. Germline values: CDR1 SGHNT, CDR2 YENEEA. The CDR3 DNA reads TGTGCCAGCAGCTTGGGACTACTCAATGAGCAGTTCTTC. Its protein is CASSLGLLNEQFF. The full variable domain, rest sourced from reference TRBV11-3 and TRBJ2-1, is EAGVVQSPRYKIIEKKQPVAFWCNPISGHNTLYWYLQNLGQGPELLIRYENEEAVDDSQLPKDRFSAERLKGVDSTLKIQPAELGDSAVYLCASSLGLLNEQFFGPGTRLTVL.

This chain joins TRBV18 and TRBJ1-2; D uncertain. CDR3 length: 13 residues. CDR1 and CDR2 (germline): KGHSH, LQKENI. Trimming removed 3 bases at V and 8 bases at J, with 13 bases between. CDR3 in DNA: TGTGCCAGCTCACCCGGGGTTCCGGAGGGCTACACCTTC. Its protein is CASSPGVPEGYTF.

The chain joins TRBV5-8 to TRBJ2-7; TRBD1 is a possible D gene (6 bases). V lost 2 bases and J 3 bases, leaving 12 bases between the germline ends. From germline, CDR1 is SGHTS and CDR2 YDEGEE. There are 14 residues in the CDR3. The CDR3 sequence: CASSFRQAIYEQYF. In DNA form, the CDR3 reads TGTGCCAGCAGCTTCAGACAGGCGATCTACGAGCAGTACTTC.

This clone was counted once. The rearrangement uses TRBV4-1 and TRBJ1-5, with D perhaps TRBD1 (5 bases). Trimming cost V 0 bases and J 1 base, with 13 bases left between them. Germline loops: CDR1 MGHRA, CDR2 YSYEKL. The CDR3 sequence is 17 residues long. CDR3 DNA sequence: TGCGCCAGCAGCCAAGACTTTTCGGGGGTAAGCAATCAGCCCCAGCATTTT. Its translation: CASSQDFSGVSNQPQHF.

The chain joins TRBV29-1 to TRBJ2-3; tentative D call: TRBD2 (6 bases). CDR3 length: 15 amino acids. Trimming pared 0 bases from V and 2 bases from J, leaving 12 bases between. The V gene's germline CDR1 is SQVTM and CDR2 ANQGSEA. CDR3 nucleotide sequence: TGCAGCGTTGAAGATCAGGCGGGAATCACAGATACGCAGTATTTT. Translating gives CSVEDQAGITDTQYF.